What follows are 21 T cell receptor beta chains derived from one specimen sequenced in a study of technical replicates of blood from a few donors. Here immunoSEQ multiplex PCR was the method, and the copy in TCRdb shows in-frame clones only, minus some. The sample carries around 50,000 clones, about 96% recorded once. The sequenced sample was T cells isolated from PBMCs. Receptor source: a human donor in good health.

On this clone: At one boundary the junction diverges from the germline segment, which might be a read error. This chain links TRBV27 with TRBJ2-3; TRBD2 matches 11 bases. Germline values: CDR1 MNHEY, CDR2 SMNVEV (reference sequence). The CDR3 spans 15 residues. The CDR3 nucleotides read TGTGCCAGCAGTAAACTAGCGGGAGAGGGGGATACACAGTATTTT. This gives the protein CASSKLAGEGDTQYF.

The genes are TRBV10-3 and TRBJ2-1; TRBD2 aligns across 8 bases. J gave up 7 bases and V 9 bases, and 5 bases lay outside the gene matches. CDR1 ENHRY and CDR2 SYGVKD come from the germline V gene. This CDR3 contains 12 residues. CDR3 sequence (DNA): TGTGCCATGGGACTAGGGGTTAATGAGCAGTTCTTC. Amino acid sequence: CAMGLGVNEQFF.

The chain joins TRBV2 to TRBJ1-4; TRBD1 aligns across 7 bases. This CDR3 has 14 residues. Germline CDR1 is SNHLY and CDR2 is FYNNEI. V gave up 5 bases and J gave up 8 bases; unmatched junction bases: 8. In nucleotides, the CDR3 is TGTGCCAGCAGTAGGCGACAGGGAATAGAAAAACTGTTTTTT. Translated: CASSRRQGIEKLFF.

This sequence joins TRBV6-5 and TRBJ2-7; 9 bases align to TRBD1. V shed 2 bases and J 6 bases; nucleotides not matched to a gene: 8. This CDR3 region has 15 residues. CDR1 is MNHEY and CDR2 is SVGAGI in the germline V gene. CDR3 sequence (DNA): TGTGCCAGCAGTTACGGGACAGGGTTCAAGGGCGAGCAGTACTTC. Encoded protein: CASSYGTGFKGEQYF.

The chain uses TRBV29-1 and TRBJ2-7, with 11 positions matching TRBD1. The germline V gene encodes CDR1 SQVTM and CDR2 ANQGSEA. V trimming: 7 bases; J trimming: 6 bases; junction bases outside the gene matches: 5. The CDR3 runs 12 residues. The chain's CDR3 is CSAGTGGLEQYF. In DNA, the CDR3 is TGCAGCGCCGGGACAGGGGGTCTCGAGCAGTACTTC.

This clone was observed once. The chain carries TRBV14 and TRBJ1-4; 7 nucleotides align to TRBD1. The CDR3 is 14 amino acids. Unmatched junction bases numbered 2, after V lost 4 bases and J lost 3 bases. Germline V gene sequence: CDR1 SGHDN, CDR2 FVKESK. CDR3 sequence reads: CASSRQGSNEKLFF. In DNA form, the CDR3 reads TGTGCCAGCAGCCGACAGGGATCTAATGAAAAACTGTTTTTT.

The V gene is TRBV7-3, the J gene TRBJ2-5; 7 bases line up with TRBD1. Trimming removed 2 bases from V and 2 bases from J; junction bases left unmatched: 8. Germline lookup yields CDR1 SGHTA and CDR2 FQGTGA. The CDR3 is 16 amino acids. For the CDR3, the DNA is TGTGCCAGCAGCTTAGGGATCCTGGACAGGCAAGAGACCCAGTACTTC. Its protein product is CASSLGILDRQETQYF.

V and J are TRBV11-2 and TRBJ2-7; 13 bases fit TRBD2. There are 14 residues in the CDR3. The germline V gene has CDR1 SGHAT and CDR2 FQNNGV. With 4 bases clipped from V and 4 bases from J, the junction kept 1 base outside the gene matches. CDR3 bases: TGTGCCAGCAGCTCGGGACTAGCGGGGTACGAGCAGTACTTC. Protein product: CASSSGLAGYEQYF.

CDR3 sequence: CASSLGQNTEAFF. The CDR3, as DNA: TGTGCCAGCAGTTTGGGACAGAACACTGAAGCTTTCTTT. The V call is TRBV28, the J call TRBJ1-1, with D perhaps TRBD1 (6 bases). V lost 3 bases and J 1 base, leaving 6 bases between the germline ends. The CDR3 runs 13 residues. Looked up from germline, CDR1 is MDHEN and CDR2 is SYDVKM.

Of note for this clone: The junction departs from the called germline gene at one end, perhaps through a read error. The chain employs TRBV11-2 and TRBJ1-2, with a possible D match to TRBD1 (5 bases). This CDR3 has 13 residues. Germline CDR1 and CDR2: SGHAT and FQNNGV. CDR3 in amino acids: CASSLGHYYGYTF. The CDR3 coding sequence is TGTGCCAGCAGTTTAGGACATTACTATGGCTACACCTTC.

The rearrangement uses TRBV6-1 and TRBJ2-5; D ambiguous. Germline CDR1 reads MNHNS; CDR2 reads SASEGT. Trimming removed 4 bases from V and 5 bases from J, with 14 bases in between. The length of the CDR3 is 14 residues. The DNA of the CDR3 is TGTGCCAGCAGTGCTTATGTCGTTCGGGAGACCCAGTACTTC. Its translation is CASSAYVVRETQYF.

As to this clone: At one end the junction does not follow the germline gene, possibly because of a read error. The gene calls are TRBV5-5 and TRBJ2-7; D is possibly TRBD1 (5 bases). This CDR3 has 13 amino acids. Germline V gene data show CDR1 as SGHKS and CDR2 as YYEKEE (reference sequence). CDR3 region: CASSLHGGQGYKF. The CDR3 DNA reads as TGTGCCAGCAGCTTGCATGGTGGGCAGGGTTATAAGTTC.

The DNA of the CDR3 is TGTGCCAGCAGCTTATCCCCGGGAAGGAACACTGAAGCTTTCTTT. Protein product: CASSLSPGRNTEAFF. The chain combines TRBV7-2 with TRBJ1-1; D gene ambiguous. V shed 2 bases and J shed 1 base, with 11 bases lying between them. The germline V gene encodes CDR1 SGHTA and CDR2 FQGNSA. The CDR3 runs 15 residues. Complete variable domain (other parts from reference TRBV7-2 and TRBJ1-1): GAGVSQSPSNKVTEKGKDVELRCDPISGHTALYWYRQSLGQGLEFLIYFQGNSAPDKSGLPSDRFSAERTGGSVSTLTIQRTQQEDSAVYLCASSLSPGRNTEAFFGQGTRLTVV.

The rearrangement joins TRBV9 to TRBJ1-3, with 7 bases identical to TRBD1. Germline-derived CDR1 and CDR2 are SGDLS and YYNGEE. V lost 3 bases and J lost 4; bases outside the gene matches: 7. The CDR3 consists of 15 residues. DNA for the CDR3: TGTGCCAGCAGCGGGGACCCGACAGGGGGAAACACCATATATTTT. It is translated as CASSGDPTGGNTIYF. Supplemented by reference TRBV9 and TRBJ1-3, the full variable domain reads DSGVTQTPKHLITATGQRVTLRCSPRSGDLSVYWYQQSLDQGLQFLIQYYNGEERAKGNILERFSAQQFPDLHSELNLSSLELGDSALYFCASSGDPTGGNTIYFGEGSWLTVV.

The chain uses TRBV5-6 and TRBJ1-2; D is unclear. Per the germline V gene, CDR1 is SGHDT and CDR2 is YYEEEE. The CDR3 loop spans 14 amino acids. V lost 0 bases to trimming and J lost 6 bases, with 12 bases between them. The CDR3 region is CASSLGLNGDGYTF. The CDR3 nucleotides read TGTGCCAGCAGCTTGGGCCTCAACGGGGATGGCTACACCTTC.

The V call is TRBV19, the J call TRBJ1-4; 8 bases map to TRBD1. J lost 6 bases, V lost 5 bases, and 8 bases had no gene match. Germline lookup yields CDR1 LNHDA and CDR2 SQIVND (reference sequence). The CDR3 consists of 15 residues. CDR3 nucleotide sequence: TGTGCCAGTAGTGCGCAGGGGGCAATTTATGAAAAACTGTTTTTT. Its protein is CASSAQGAIYEKLFF.

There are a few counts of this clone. The CDR3 protein is CASSSTGKGQPQHF. The CDR3 nucleotides are TGTGCCAGCAGCTCCACAGGGAAAGGCCAGCCCCAGCATTTT. V and J are TRBV7-9 and TRBJ1-5; D is perhaps TRBD1 (6 bases). The CDR3 is 14 amino acids. Germline V CDR1 and CDR2: SEHNR, FQNEAQ (reference sequence). Trimming stripped 4 bases from V and 7 bases from J, with 14 bases between. Complete variable domain (other parts from reference TRBV7-9 and TRBJ1-5): DTGVSQNPRHKITKRGQNVTFRCDPISEHNRLYWYRQTLGQGPEFLTYFQNEAQLEKSRLLSDRFSAERPKGSFSTLEIQRTEQGDSAMYLCASSSTGKGQPQHFGDGTRLSIL.

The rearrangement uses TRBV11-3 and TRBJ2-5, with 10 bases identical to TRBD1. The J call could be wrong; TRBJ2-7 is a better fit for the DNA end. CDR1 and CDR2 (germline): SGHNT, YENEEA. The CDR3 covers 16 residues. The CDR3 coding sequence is TGTGCCAGCCCCTTCTCCGGGACAGGGGACTTCCACGAGCAGTACTTC. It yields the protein CASPFSGTGDFHEQYF.

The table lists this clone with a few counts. The CDR3 sequence is CASSLTMREADEQYF. The DNA of the CDR3 is TGCGCCAGCAGCTTGACGATGAGGGAAGCGGACGAGCAGTACTTC. The genes are TRBV5-1 and TRBJ2-7; D may be TRBD2 (5 bases). This CDR3 region has 15 residues. Germline assignment: CDR1 SGHRS and CDR2 YFSETQ. Between the trimmed V and J ends, which lost 1 base and 5 bases, there was a span of 16 bases.

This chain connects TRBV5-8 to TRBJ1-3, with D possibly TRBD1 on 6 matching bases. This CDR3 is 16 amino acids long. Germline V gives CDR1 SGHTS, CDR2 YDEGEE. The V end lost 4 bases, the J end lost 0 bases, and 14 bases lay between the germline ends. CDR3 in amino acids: CASSQGTSSSGNTIYF. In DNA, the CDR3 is TGTGCCAGCAGCCAGGGGACGTCGAGCTCTGGAAACACCATATATTTT.

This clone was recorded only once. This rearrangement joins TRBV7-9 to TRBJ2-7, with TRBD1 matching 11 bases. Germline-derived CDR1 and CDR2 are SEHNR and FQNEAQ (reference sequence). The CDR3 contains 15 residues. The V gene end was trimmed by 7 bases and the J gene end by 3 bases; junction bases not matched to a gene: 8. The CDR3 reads CASNPSGTGGYEQYF. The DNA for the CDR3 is TGTGCCAGCAATCCAAGCGGGACAGGGGGCTACGAGCAGTACTTC.